These T cell receptor beta chains were read from a single sample in a study of T-cell reconstitution after alpha-beta-depleted transplantation in children. TCRdb re-called the PCR reads through MiXCR, storing one row per CDR3 protein. Of about 500,000 distinct CDR3 sequences listed, approximately 30% are singletons. The sequencing here drew on PBMCs from the stem cell graft donor, taken from the stem cell graft. These receptor sequences come from a human donor who donated a stem cell graft to a child with aplastic anemia. Both conserved end residues are part of each CDR3. The D gene is left open where the match is weak. Size tells how often a clone was seen (once, few, many) or the class of an expanded clone, and some rows leave it out.

TGTGCCAGCAGCTTAGCGTTAGCGGGAGGGCGATACATTCAGTACTTC,CASSLALAGGRYIQYF,NA,TRBV7-9,TRBD2,TRBJ2-4
TGCAGCGTTTTCGGAGGCCCCACAATGAACACCGGGGAGCTGTTTTTT,CSVFGGPTMNTGELFF,NA,TRBV29-1,NA,TRBJ2-2
TGTGCCAGCATTCTAGCCGCAACCTACAATGAGCAGTTCTTC,CASILAATYNEQFF,NA,TRBV2,NA,TRBJ2-1
TGTGCCAGCAGCTCCGGGACAGGGCTCGAGCAGTACTTC,CASSSGTGLEQYF,few,TRBV7-3,TRBD1,TRBJ2-7
TGTGCCATCAGTGACTCAGCAGGGACCCAGTACTTC,CAISDSAGTQYF,once,TRBV10-3,NA,TRBJ2-5
TGTGCCAGCAGCTTAATGGAGGATACTGAAGCTTTCTTT,CASSLMEDTEAFF,NA,TRBV7-9,NA,TRBJ1-1
TGCGCCAGCAGCCAGGACAGCGGGACGGGGGAGCAGTACTTC,CASSQDSGTGEQYF,NA,TRBV4-1,NA,TRBJ2-7
TGCGCCAGCGGTGGTGCGCTAACTGGGGCCAACGTCCTGACTTTC,CASGGALTGANVLTF,once,TRBV4-1,NA,TRBJ2-6
TGTGCCAGCAGTCCCCTAGGAGGGGGCAATGAGCAGTTCTTC,CASSPLGGGNEQFF,NA,TRBV27,NA,TRBJ2-1
TGCAGCGTTGAAAGGGGACAGGGAAACTATGGCTACACCTTC,CSVERGQGNYGYTF,few,TRBV29-1,TRBD1,TRBJ1-2
TGTGCCAGCGTAAGGGGGTACGAGCAGTACTTC,CASVRGYEQYF,few,TRBV12-3/TRBV12-4,NA,TRBJ2-7
TGTGCCAGCAGTCCTTACTTCTCCTACGAGCAGTACTTC,CASSPYFSYEQYF,few,TRBV12-3/TRBV12-4,NA,TRBJ2-7
TGTGCCAGCAGCCAGCAAGGAGGGCCGAGCTCCTACAATGAGCAGTTCTTC,CASSQQGGPSSYNEQFF,few,TRBV7-2,NA,TRBJ2-1
TGCGCCAGCAGCTTGAGACAGGCGCACAATGAGCAGTTCTTC,CASSLRQAHNEQFF,NA,TRBV5-1,NA,TRBJ2-1
TGCAGCGTCCTTCCGTTGGGACTAGCGGGAAGCTCCTACAATGAGCAGTTCTTC,CSVLPLGLAGSSYNEQFF,NA,TRBV29-1,TRBD2,TRBJ2-1
TGTGCCAGCAGCTTGGCAGCATTGAACACTGAAGCTTTCTTT,CASSLAALNTEAFF,few,TRBV5-8,NA,TRBJ1-1
TGTGCCAGCAGTTTAGCGGCCTACGGGGATGAGCAGTTCTTC,CASSLAAYGDEQFF,NA,TRBV12-3/TRBV12-4,NA,TRBJ2-1
TGTGCCAGCAGCCAAGGGACCCCGAACACTGAAGCTTTCTTT,CASSQGTPNTEAFF,NA,TRBV3-1,NA,TRBJ1-1
TGCGCCAGCAGCCAAGATCCGAGCGGAGGCTCCTACGAGCAGTACTTC,CASSQDPSGGSYEQYF,NA,TRBV4-3,NA,TRBJ2-7
TGTGCCACCAGCAGAGGACGGGAGGCCCCTGGGGGCTACACCTTC,CATSRGREAPGGYTF,few,TRBV15,NA,TRBJ1-2
TGTGCCAGCAGTTTAAAGGGCCTCCAAGAGACCCAGTACTTC,CASSLKGLQETQYF,few,TRBV12-3/TRBV12-4,NA,TRBJ2-5
TGTGCCAGCAGCCAAAACCTTGTGACCATCTATGGCTACACCTTC,CASSQNLVTIYGYTF,NA,TRBV4-2,NA,TRBJ1-2
TGCAGTGCTAGAGATCAGGCTAGCGGGAGGGAGACCCAGTACTTC,CSARDQASGRETQYF,few,TRBV20-1,TRBD2,TRBJ2-5
TGTGCCAGCAGTAGGGACGCTCGGGGTTACTACGAGCAGTACTTC,CASSRDARGYYEQYF,few,TRBV9,NA,TRBJ2-7
TGCAGTGCGCCCCGGGACAGTCGGTATGAGCAGTTCTTC,CSAPRDSRYEQFF,NA,TRBV20-1,TRBD1,TRBJ2-1
TGTGCCAGCAGTGCCAGGACAGCGAATAGCAATCAGCCCCAGCATTTT,CASSARTANSNQPQHF,few,TRBV12-3/TRBV12-4,NA,TRBJ1-5
TGTGCCAGTAGTATAGATCCCTTCCGGACTAGCGGGACCTACAATGAGCAGTTCTTC,CASSIDPFRTSGTYNEQFF,once,TRBV19,TRBD2,TRBJ2-1
TGCAGTGCTAGAGATCGAGGACAGGTCCGAGGCGAGCAGTACTTC,CSARDRGQVRGEQYF,few,TRBV20-1,TRBD1,TRBJ2-7
TGTGCCACCAGTGATTGGGTCGCTAGCGGGGACTCCTACAATGAGCAGTTCTTC,CATSDWVASGDSYNEQFF,NA,TRBV24-1,TRBD2,TRBJ2-1
TGTGCCAGCAGCCCCAACGGGCGCCTCAGATCGTCCTACAATGAGCAGTTCTTC,CASSPNGRLRSSYNEQFF,NA,TRBV28,NA,TRBJ2-1
TGTGCCAGCAGTTACGACAGGAGAAGCTCTGGAAACACCATATATTTT,CASSYDRRSSGNTIYF,NA,TRBV6-5,NA,TRBJ1-3
TGTGCCAGCATAAAAGGCACGCCCGATATGGGGACCGGGGAGCTGTTTTTT,CASIKGTPDMGTGELFF,NA,TRBV7-9,NA,TRBJ2-2
TGTGCCAGCAGTTACTCGGGGACTGCATACAATGAGCAGTTCTTC,CASSYSGTAYNEQFF,few,TRBV6-5,NA,TRBJ2-1
TGTGCCAGCAGGAGACAAGTCACAGATACGCAGTATTTT,CASRRQVTDTQYF,NA,TRBV7-2,NA,TRBJ2-3
TGCAGCGTTGAAGGGCGGGTCGGGGGACTAGCGGGGGACAATGACCAGTTCTTC,CSVEGRVGGLAGDNDQFF,NA,TRBV29-1,TRBD2,TRBJ2-1
TGTGCCAGCAGCTTAGTGACTAGCGGGAGTACCGGGGAGCTGTTTTTT,CASSLVTSGSTGELFF,few,TRBV7-9,TRBD2,TRBJ2-2
TGTGCCAGCAGTTACGATCCCGGAACCTACAATGAGCAGTTCTTC,CASSYDPGTYNEQFF,few,TRBV6-5,NA,TRBJ2-1
TGTGCCAGCAGCGCGCCGACTAGCGGGAGTTACAATGAGCAGTTCTTC,CASSAPTSGSYNEQFF,NA,TRBV5-4,TRBD2,TRBJ2-1
TGTGCCAGCAGCCTTACAGGGTCTAGAACAGATACGCAGTATTTT,CASSLTGSRTDTQYF,NA,TRBV7-2,NA,TRBJ2-3
TGTGCCAGCAGCTCCCCTTCGGGCTGGAGCGAGCAGTACTTC,CASSSPSGWSEQYF,few,TRBV13,NA,TRBJ2-7
TGTGCCAGCAGCCCTAGGACGACCTCGAACACTGAAGCTTTCTTT,CASSPRTTSNTEAFF,NA,TRBV7-6,NA,TRBJ1-1
TGCGCCAGCAGCTTGGGGCTAGCCCAACCCAATGAGCAGTTCTTC,CASSLGLAQPNEQFF,NA,TRBV5-1,NA,TRBJ2-1
TGCGCCAGCAGCTTGGGACTAGCGGTTCCTTCGAAAGAGACCCAGTACTTC,CASSLGLAVPSKETQYF,NA,TRBV5-1,TRBD2,TRBJ2-5
TGTGCCAGCAGCACGGGACAGGGAAGAAGAAATGAGCAGTTCTTC,CASSTGQGRRNEQFF,NA,TRBV6-1,TRBD1,TRBJ2-1
TGTGCCAGCAGCTTCTCTCCCCCCCCTTGGAGCGGGAGGTACAGCTCCTACAATGAGCAGTTCTTC,CASSFSPPPWSGRYSSYNEQFF,NA,TRBV7-2,TRBD2,TRBJ2-1
TGTGCCAGCAGGCCGCCCCCGACTGCGGGTAATGAAAAACTGTTTTTT,CASRPPPTAGNEKLFF,NA,TRBV6-2/TRBV6-3,NA,TRBJ1-4
TGTGCCAGCAGCTTAGGGACAGGGATGAACGCTTTCTTT,CASSLGTGMNAFF,NA,TRBV7-8,TRBD1,TRBJ1-1
TGTGCCAGCAGCTTGCTCCTTACAGTCGAGTATGGCTACACCTTC,CASSLLLTVEYGYTF,few,TRBV5-6,NA,TRBJ1-2
TGTGCCAGCAGTCCGTGGGTGGTTTTAGGCGTAGAAAATCCCTCCTACAATGAGCAGTTCTTC,CASSPWVVLGVENPSYNEQFF,NA,TRBV27,NA,TRBJ2-1
TGCAGTGCGTGGGCGAGACAAGAGACCCAGTACTTC,CSAWARQETQYF,NA,TRBV20-1,NA,TRBJ2-5
TGCAGTGCTGGGAACCCCCAGACAGGATCCCTGGAGCAGTACTTC,CSAGNPQTGSLEQYF,NA,TRBV20-1,NA,TRBJ2-7
TGTGCCAGCAGGACCGAATTGGACAGTAACTATGGCTACACCTTC,CASRTELDSNYGYTF,NA,TRBV6-1,NA,TRBJ1-2
TGCAGCGTTGAAGAGGGTCCCGGCAACCTCCACTTT,CSVEEGPGNLHF,many,TRBV29-1,NA,TRBJ1-6
TGTGCCAGTAGTCATTTTAATCTGGGAGACACCTACAATGAGCAGTTCTTC,CASSHFNLGDTYNEQFF,NA,TRBV19,NA,TRBJ2-1
TGTGCCAGCAGGCCGGGACAGAGCAATCAGCCCCAGCATTTT,CASRPGQSNQPQHF,few,TRBV12-3/TRBV12-4,TRBD1,TRBJ1-5
TGTGCCAGCAGCCTAGGTAGCGGGACACCTTCCTACGAGCAGTACTTC,CASSLGSGTPSYEQYF,few,TRBV11-2,TRBD2,TRBJ2-7
TGCGCCAGCAGCCAAGACAGCCCTAGAAACACCATATATTTT,CASSQDSPRNTIYF,NA,TRBV4-3,NA,TRBJ1-3
TGTGCCACCAGAGTCAGGGGGAGGCGTCGAGGTGGCACTGAAGCTTTCTTT,CATRVRGRRRGGTEAFF,NA,TRBV7-8,TRBD1,TRBJ1-1
TGCAGTGCCCCAACCCCGGGGAGATTTAATGAGCATTTCTTC,CSAPTPGRFNEHFF,NA,TRBV20-1,NA,TRBJ2-1